This T cell receptor (beta chain) was captured in a study of tumor-infiltrating lymphocytes in primary liver carcinoma. Alongside blood RNA obtained from unsorted whole blood, germline DNA was also extracted. Reverse transcription of about 500 ng total RNA with a constant-region primer produced TCR beta cDNA. A slightly modified ARM-PCR protocol with three nested multiplex PCR rounds produced these TCR beta libraries. TCRdb analysed the multiplex PCR reads with MiXCR anew, one entry per CDR3 protein. This table holds hundreds of thousands of distinct CDR3 sequences, 65% found once. This sequence originates from a middle-aged man with primary liver carcinoma and hepatitis B virus infection. Sequencing was carried out using peripheral blood.

The CDR3 loop is CSVILGRGIQYF. The CDR3 nucleotides are TGCAGCGTAATTCTCGGGCGGGGCATACAGTACTTC. V and J are TRBV29-1 and TRBJ2-4; D possibly corresponds to TRBD2 (6 bases). This CDR3 is built from 12 residues. Trimming removed 6 bases at V and 13 bases at J, with 19 bases between. CDR1 is SQVTM and CDR2 is ANQGSEA in the germline V gene.